These T cell receptor beta chains were read from a single sample in a study of long-term antiretroviral therapy in people with HIV. Profiled with immunoSEQ multiplex PCR; TCRdb holds only in-frame clones, not every one. The repertoire holds around 16,000 clones, with approximately 83% as singletons. The material sequenced was unsorted PBMCs, taken just before starting antiretroviral therapy. The receptor set was obtained from a man aged 35-49 years with HIV. CDR3s leave out the opening cysteine and the closing phenylalanine or tryptophan.

>14|TRBV7-9|TRBJ2-1
ASSPRTQSSYNEQF
>14|TRBV2|TRBJ1-2
ATHGDGQRLNYGYT
>12|TRBV6-5|TRBJ1-5
ASSTTAQNQPQH
>13|TRBV5-1|TRBJ2-7
ASSLEPGRSYEQY
>14|TRBV10-2|TRBJ2-7
ASSFGTGLATYEQY
>14|TRBV7-2|TRBJ1-4
ASSPGTGGTNEKLF
>12|TRBV6-5|TRBJ2-2
ASSRAGSAGELF
>10|TRBV2|TRBJ2-7
ASSGGSAEQY
>9|TRBV19|TRBJ2-1
ASSMGAEQF
>9|TRBV6-5|TRBJ1-1
ASPSNTEAF
>13|TRBV4-2|TRBJ2-2
ASSQDWADTGELF
>16|TRBV27|TRBJ1-5
ASQRMKWGDYSNQPQH
>12|TRBV10-3|TRBJ2-1
AISDPQPYNEQF
>13|TRBV11-2|TRBJ1-1
ASSLGDRVNTEAF
>14|TRBV30|TRBJ1-3
AWSVIATGSGNTIY
>11|TRBV10-3|TRBJ1-1
ATRGEGVTEAF
>13|TRBV30|TRBJ1-5
AWSAPGYRGQPQH
>15|TRBV19|TRBJ2-7
ASSEDPNRGKSYEQY
>13|TRBV7-9|TRBJ1-2
ASSPRESGGYGYT
>13|TRBV27|TRBJ1-1
ASSLSGQANTEAF
>12|TRBV5-1|TRBJ2-1
ASTWAGEYNEQF
>10|TRBV19|TRBJ2-7
ASSIVNGRIY
>14|TRBV4-1|TRBJ2-1
ASSPRSYGGDNEQF
>16|TRBV11-2|TRBJ2-7
ASSSTGGAGVLPYEQY